A single sample is the source of the 20 T cell receptor beta chains below, sequenced in a study of blood T cell repertoires in COVID-19. Data came from immunoSEQ multiplex PCR; TCRdb stores just in-frame clones and leaves some out. The table lists 190,000 or so clones, roughly 90% of them singletons. Sequencing input: PBMCs or T cells enriched from blood (not recorded which). Receptors were obtained from a woman aged 18-35 years who had recovered from COVID-19.

The chain uses TRBV4-2 and TRBJ2-3; D not resolved. The CDR3 sequence is 15 residues long. From germline, CDR1 is LGHNA and CDR2 YNFKEQ. The V gene lost 1 base and the J gene lost 3 bases, with 11 bases spanning the gap. This CDR3 reads CASSQVPLQTDTQYF. The CDR3 nucleotides read TGTGCCAGCAGCCAAGTTCCTCTGCAGACAGATACGCAGTATTTT.

The chain has TRBV6-5 and TRBJ1-6; D is possibly TRBD1 (5 bases). Germline loops: CDR1 MNHEY, CDR2 SVGAGI. Trimming took off 0 bases at V and 7 bases at J, with 13 bases between the two ends. The CDR3 extends over 16 amino acids. The CDR3 DNA sequence: TGTGCCAGCAGTTACTCCGCGGAGGGGCTGAATTCACCCCTCCACTTT. This sequence encodes CASSYSAEGLNSPLHF.

This sequence joins TRBV3-1 (or the pseudogene TRBV3-2) and TRBJ1-1, with D possibly TRBD1 on 5 matching bases. This CDR3 is 14 amino acids long. Germline values: CDR1 LGHDT, CDR2 YNNKEL (reference sequence). Trimming took off 6 bases at V and 1 base at J, with 12 bases between the two ends. The CDR3 nucleotides are TGTGCCAGCAGTCACAATGGACAGAACACTGAAGCTTTCTTT. Residues: CASSHNGQNTEAFF.

The chain employs TRBV5-1 and TRBJ2-1; no definite D call. CDR3 length equals 15 residues. Trimming shortened V by 0 bases and J by 0 bases, and 7 bases separated the two germline ends. Looked up from germline, CDR1 is SGHRS and CDR2 is YFSETQ. The DNA of the CDR3 is TGCGCCAGCAGCTTGGGCGGTAGCTCCTACAATGAGCAGTTCTTC. Translated, it gives CASSLGGSSYNEQFF.

The genes are TRBV5-5 and TRBJ1-2, with 8 positions matching TRBD1. The ends lost 4 bases at V and 6 bases at J; junction bases unmatched: 17. The CDR3 covers 17 residues. The germline CDR1 and CDR2 sequences are SGHKS and YYEKEE (reference sequence). The CDR3 sequence: CASSLTGQGTLFDGYTF. The CDR3 nucleotides are TGTGCCAGCAGCCTGACAGGACAGGGAACTCTCTTTGATGGCTACACCTTC.

On this clone: Distinct nucleotide sequences in the sample also encode this CDR3. The V and J genes are TRBV9 and TRBJ1-1; D gene ambiguous. V was trimmed by 2 bases and J by 5 bases, leaving 10 bases between them. The CDR3 extends over 13 amino acids. The germline CDR1 and CDR2 sequences are SGDLS and YYNGEE. This chain's CDR3 is CASSVGGSTEAFF. DNA of the CDR3: TGTGCCAGCAGCGTGGGTGGGAGTACTGAAGCTTTCTTT.

The rearrangement links TRBV29-1 to TRBJ1-2, with 9 positions matching TRBD1. J lost 1 base, V lost 7 bases, and 4 bases had no gene match. The length of the CDR3 is 13 residues. From germline, CDR1 is SQVTM and CDR2 ANQGSEA. Here the CDR3 reads CSGGDRVNYGYTF. CDR3 DNA sequence: TGCAGCGGGGGGGACAGGGTTAACTATGGCTACACCTTC.

J is TRBJ1-5 and V is TRBV9, with D uncertain. Germline loops: CDR1 SGDLS, CDR2 YYNGEE. Trimming shortened V by 0 bases and J by 0 bases, and 7 bases separated the two germline ends. The CDR3 consists of 15 residues. The CDR3 sequence is CASSVGHNSNQPQHF. CDR3 in DNA: TGTGCCAGCAGCGTAGGGCACAATAGCAATCAGCCCCAGCATTTT.

This clone appeared a few times. The V call is TRBV5-1, the J call TRBJ1-2; D call uncertain. The CDR3 runs to 14 residues. Germline lookup yields CDR1 SGHRS and CDR2 YFSETQ. V was pared by 3 bases and J by 5 bases, with 14 bases between. The CDR3 DNA reads TGCGCCAGCAGCTCGCATCCAGGATCTTATGGCTACACCTTC. It codes for CASSSHPGSYGYTF.

V and J are TRBV28 and TRBJ1-2; the D gene is possibly TRBD1 (5 bases). Germline assignment: CDR1 MDHEN and CDR2 SYDVKM. This CDR3 region has 15 residues. Trimming took 0 bases from V and 4 from J, leaving 12 bases between them. CDR3 nucleotide sequence: TGTGCCAGCAGTTTATGGGCCAGACAGATCTATGGCTACACCTTC. Amino acid sequence: CASSLWARQIYGYTF.

The genes are TRBV28 and TRBJ2-1; 11 positions match TRBD2. The CDR3 length is 16 residues. J lost 10 bases, V lost 6 bases, and 14 bases had no gene match. The germline gives CDR1 MDHEN, CDR2 SYDVKM. CDR3 nucleotides: TGTGCCAGCAGCCGAGGTGGGACTAGCGGCCTAGAGGAGCAGTTCTTC. Its protein is CASSRGGTSGLEEQFF.

The V gene is TRBV6-5, the J gene TRBJ2-3, with 9 bases matching TRBD1. CDR1 and CDR2 from the germline V gene are MNHEY and SVGAGI. The CDR3 loop spans 14 amino acids. After removal of 7 bases from V and 4 bases from J, the junction contained 6 bases not matched to a gene. As DNA, the CDR3 is TGTGCCAGCAACAAGGACAGGGGCGCAGATACGCAGTATTTT. It encodes CASNKDRGADTQYF.

The chain recombines TRBV7-9 with TRBJ1-2, with D uncertain. Trimming cost V 5 bases and J 2 bases, with 9 bases left between them. This CDR3 comprises 13 residues. From germline, CDR1 is SEHNR and CDR2 FQNEAQ (reference sequence). This CDR3 reads CASSRLTNYGYTF. The DNA of the CDR3 is TGTGCCAGCAGCCGACTGACGAACTATGGCTACACCTTC. Filled out from reference TRBV7-9 and TRBJ1-2, the complete variable domain reads DTGVSQNPRHKITKRGQNVTFRCDPISEHNRLYWYRQTLGQGPEFLTYFQNEAQLEKSRLLSDRFSAERPKGSFSTLEIQRTEQGDSAMYLCASSRLTNYGYTFGSGTRLTVV.

V and J are TRBV4-1 and TRBJ1-1; TRBD1 is a possible D gene (6 bases). The germline gives CDR1 MGHRA, CDR2 YSYEKL. V lost 3 bases to trimming and J lost 5 bases, with 13 bases between them. CDR3 length: 14 amino acids. The CDR3 sequence is CASSQIRGGTEAFF. In DNA, the CDR3 is TGCGCCAGCAGCCAGATTAGGGGGGGGACTGAAGCTTTCTTT.

The chain carries TRBV9 and TRBJ1-6; 8 bases are a match to TRBD1. CDR3 length: 17 residues. CDR1 is SGDLS and CDR2 is YYNGEE in the germline V gene. Trimming removed 3 bases from V and 7 bases from J; junction bases left unmatched: 12. The CDR3 DNA reads TGTGCCAGCAGCGATTCAGGGGGCTCTCCATTAAATTCACCCCTCCACTTT. Its translation is CASSDSGGSPLNSPLHF.

V and J are TRBV19 and TRBJ2-5; 7 nucleotides match TRBD1. The CDR3 length is 15 residues. Germline-derived CDR1 and CDR2 are LNHDA and SQIVND (reference sequence). V trimming: 6 bases; J trimming: 1 base; junction bases outside the gene matches: 8. CDR3 nucleotide sequence: TGTGCCAGTAGACCTCACGACAGGGTCCAAGAGACCCAGTACTTC. Translation: CASRPHDRVQETQYF.

The chain recombines TRBV12-3 or TRBV12-4 with TRBJ2-3; D may be TRBD1 (6 bases). The ends were cut back, 5 bases at V and 8 bases at J, with 11 bases in the middle. The CDR3 has 12 residues. The CDR3 region is CASSPGRGTQYF. The CDR3 nucleotides are TGTGCCAGCAGTCCCGGCAGGGGTACGCAGTATTTT.

In its sample, this clone was seen once. The chain recombines TRBV9 with TRBJ1-4; TRBD1 matches at 9 bases. The CDR3 totals 14 residues. The V and J ends lost 4 bases and 7 bases, in that order; junction bases with no gene match: 5. The germline V gene has CDR1 SGDLS and CDR2 YYNGEE. The CDR3 DNA reads as TGTGCCAGCAGCCCTCGACAGGGGGGTGAAAAACTGTTTTTT. This encodes CASSPRQGGEKLFF.

This chain links TRBV7-9 with TRBJ2-7; 8 bases align to TRBD1. The CDR3 runs to 15 residues. From germline, CDR1 is SEHNR and CDR2 FQNEAQ (reference sequence). V lost 4 bases to trimming and J lost 5 bases; unmatched junction nucleotides: 10. CDR3 amino acids: CASSSRTGWGHEQYF. In DNA form, the CDR3 reads TGTGCCAGCAGCTCCCGGACAGGGTGGGGCCACGAGCAGTACTTC.

The rearrangement joins TRBV13 to TRBJ2-1, with D possibly matching TRBD1 (6 bases). Germline V gene lookup returns CDR1 PRHDT and CDR2 FYEKMQ (reference sequence). The germline V and J ends were trimmed by 5 bases and 1 base, with 9 bases remaining between them. The CDR3 contains 14 residues. The CDR3: CASSHRGSYNEQFF. The CDR3 nucleotides are TGTGCCAGCAGCCATAGGGGGTCCTACAATGAGCAGTTCTTC.